This T cell receptor beta chain was retrieved from a study of T cell repertoires in aging, cancer and after chemotherapy. Findings of the study overall: Age-matched healthy donors had significantly more diverse, less clonal blood TCR repertoires than untreated cancer patients. Median generation probability rose over the chemotherapy interval in each cancer cohort, suggesting rebound thymic output.

Rearranged V-D-J TRB sequences were amplified with a mixed TRB-A/B primer pool. TCRdb independently ran MiXCR on the multiplex PCR reads; one entry per CDR3 protein. The sample records approximately 9,000 distinct CDR3 sequences, 20% to 25% being singletons. This CDR3 region has 15 residues. The V segment lost 1 base and the J segment 2 bases; nucleotides outside the gene matches: 5. The germline V gene encodes CDR1 SGHAT and CDR2 FQDESV (reference sequence). In its sample, this clonotype is medium-sized (0.01 to 0.1%). What it binds is unknown. TCR beta rearrangements were amplified from peripheral blood genomic DNA.

This receptor was taken from a human donor with a blood cancer. Sequenced material: blood. This chain uses TRBV11-1 with TRBJ2-7, with 7 bases aligning to TRBD1. The CDR3 nucleotides read TGTGCCAGCAGCTTAGAGTACCAGGGGGCCTACGAGCAGTACTTC. Its protein is CASSLEYQGAYEQYF.